The 27 T cell receptor beta chains presented below share a single source sample, sequenced in a study of blood T cell repertoires in COVID-19 (TCRdb year 2020). The method was the immunoSEQ multiplex PCR assay. TCRdb stores this immuneACCESS table with in-frame sequences only. Part of the clones is absent; in the studies checked, under half of the shortfall reflects unresolved V genes, and no reason is known for the rest. In this sample the table shows approximately 120,000 clones, approximately 80% of which occur a single time. The ten biggest clones cover 6% to 7% of the sample. Sample: peripheral blood. Every receptor here comes from a woman between 50 and 59 years old with acute or convalescent COVID-19.

V gene TRBV7-8 combines with J gene TRBJ1-1, with 11 bases identical to TRBD1. The CDR3 totals 16 residues. The V gene end was trimmed by 4 bases and the J gene end by 5 bases; junction bases not matched to a gene: 9. CDR1 SGHVS and CDR2 FQNEAQ come from the germline V gene. CDR3 protein: CASSSRSDRGRTEAFF. CDR3 bases: TGTGCCAGCAGCTCGCGATCGGACAGGGGGCGGACTGAAGCTTTCTTT.

This chain links TRBV6-6 with TRBJ1-4; 7 positions agree with TRBD1. Germline loops: CDR1 MNHNY, CDR2 SVGAGI (reference sequence). Unmatched junction bases numbered 3, after V lost 4 bases and J lost 1 base. The CDR3 contains 15 residues. The CDR3 is CASSSGQITNEKLFF. DNA for the CDR3: TGTGCCAGCAGTTCGGGACAGATAACTAATGAAAAACTGTTTTTT.

The chain employs TRBV2 and TRBJ2-1; D remains ambiguous. With 7 bases removed from V and 1 base from J, the gap between germline ends came to 11 bases. This CDR3 spans 14 amino acids. Germline lookup yields CDR1 SNHLY and CDR2 FYNNEI. CDR3 coding DNA: TGTGCCAGCACCTTAGAGGAATCCTACAATGAGCAGTTCTTC. It encodes CASTLEESYNEQFF.

This clone occurred once. The rearrangement uses TRBV5-5 and TRBJ1-2, with 9 bases fitting TRBD1. Losses at the gene ends were 3 bases for V and 8 bases for J; bases not matched to a gene: 2. The CDR3 spans 12 residues. Germline V lookup: CDR1 SGHKS, CDR2 YYEKEE (reference sequence). Here the CDR3 DNA reads TGTGCCAGCAGCTGGGACAGGGACGGCTACACCTTC. It yields the protein CASSWDRDGYTF.

The J gene is TRBJ2-7, the V gene TRBV7-9; D is uncertain. Trimming removed 4 bases from V and 1 base from J, with 17 bases in between. CDR3 size: 16 residues. The germline gives CDR1 SEHNR, CDR2 FQNEAQ (reference sequence). CDR3: CASSSSTGFFSYEQYF. In DNA form, the CDR3 reads TGTGCCAGCAGCTCGTCTACCGGGTTCTTTTCCTACGAGCAGTACTTC. Supplemented by reference TRBV7-9 and TRBJ2-7, the full variable domain reads DTGVSQNPRHKITKRGQNVTFRCDPISEHNRLYWYRQTLGQGPEFLTYFQNEAQLEKSRLLSDRFSAERPKGSFSTLEIQRTEQGDSAMYLCASSSSTGFFSYEQYFGPGTRLTVT.

This clone was observed a few times. This sequence joins TRBV5-6 and TRBJ1-1; 12 positions agree with TRBD1. V dropped 2 bases and J dropped 0; count of bases not matched to a gene: 5. There are 17 residues in the CDR3. In germline, CDR1 is SGHDT, CDR2 YYEEEE. CDR3 amino acids: CASSFGTGGRVNTEAFF. The CDR3 bases are TGTGCCAGCAGCTTCGGGACAGGGGGCCGGGTGAACACTGAAGCTTTCTTT.

The chain links TRBV28 to TRBJ2-6, with D possibly TRBD1 on 6 matching bases. The CDR3 has 15 amino acids. Trimming took 9 bases from V and 1 from J, leaving 13 bases between them. Looked up from germline, CDR1 is MDHEN and CDR2 is SYDVKM. The CDR3 DNA sequence: TGTGCCAGGACCTTCAGGGGATCTGGGGCCAACGTCCTGACTTTC. It yields the protein CARTFRGSGANVLTF.

This chain joins TRBV7-9 and TRBJ1-2; D might be TRBD1 (6 bases). The CDR3 length is 15 residues. Germline CDR1 and CDR2: SEHNR and FQNEAQ (reference sequence). The V end lost 1 base, the J end lost 1 base, and 10 bases lay between the germline ends. The CDR3 protein is CASSLEGGINYGYTF. CDR3 bases: TGTGCCAGCAGCTTAGAAGGGGGTATTAACTATGGCTACACCTTC. Supplemented by reference TRBV7-9 and TRBJ1-2, the full variable domain reads DTGVSQNPRHKITKRGQNVTFRCDPISEHNRLYWYRQTLGQGPEFLTYFQNEAQLEKSRLLSDRFSAERPKGSFSTLEIQRTEQGDSAMYLCASSLEGGINYGYTFGSGTRLTVV.

The chain uses TRBV5-4 and TRBJ2-2, with TRBD2 matching over 12 bases. The CDR3 runs 17 residues. Germline CDR1 SGHNT, CDR2 YYREEE (reference sequence). Germline trimming cut 1 base from V and 0 bases from J; bases unmatched to any gene: 1. CDR3 residues: CASSLTSGGTNTGELFF. The CDR3 coding sequence is TGTGCCAGCAGCTTGACTAGCGGGGGGACGAACACCGGGGAGCTGTTTTTT.

This clone was counted once. The V call is TRBV11-2, the J call TRBJ1-6; 9 nucleotides match TRBD1. CDR1 and CDR2 (germline): SGHAT, FQNNGV. The CDR3 sequence is 14 residues long. The trim removed 4 bases at V and 10 bases at J, leaving 5 bases unmatched. The CDR3 is CASSYRTGESPLHF. DNA of the CDR3: TGTGCCAGCAGCTATAGGACAGGGGAGTCACCCCTCCACTTT. The full variable domain, rest sourced from reference TRBV11-2 and TRBJ1-6, is EAGVAQSPRYKIIEKRQSVAFWCNPISGHATLYWYQQILGQGPKLLIQFQNNGVVDDSQLPKDRFSAERLKGVDSTLKIQPAKLEDSAVYLCASSYRTGESPLHFGNGTRLTVT.

The rearrangement joins TRBV11-2 to TRBJ1-1; 10 positions agree with TRBD1. The CDR3 extends over 16 amino acids. The J segment lost 5 bases and the V segment lost 8 bases, leaving 14 bases of the junction unmatched. Germline assignment: CDR1 SGHAT and CDR2 FQNNGV. The DNA of the CDR3 is TGTGCCAGCCAGAAAAAAACCGGGACAGGGGAAACTGAAGCTTTCTTT. Amino acid sequence: CASQKKTGTGETEAFF.

The rearrangement uses TRBV18 and TRBJ1-2; possibly TRBD1 for D (6 bases). This CDR3 is 14 amino acids long. V lost 4 bases and J 2 bases, leaving 11 bases between the germline ends. Germline V lookup: CDR1 KGHSH, CDR2 LQKENI. As DNA, the CDR3 is TGTGCCAGCTCACTCACTACAGGGAACTATGGCTACACCTTC. It translates to CASSLTTGNYGYTF.

The chain has TRBV2 and TRBJ1-2, with D maybe TRBD1 (5 bases). The CDR3 sequence is 16 residues long. CDR1 and CDR2 from the germline V gene are SNHLY and FYNNEI. The ends were cut back, 10 bases at V and 4 bases at J, with 25 bases in the middle. Here the CDR3 DNA reads TGTGCCACCCCCGGTTTGGAAGGGGAAGGGGTCTATGGCTACACCTTC. Protein: CATPGLEGEGVYGYTF.

This clone was detected once. This rearrangement joins TRBV2 to TRBJ2-3, with 7 bases lining up with TRBD2. CDR3 length: 15 residues. Trimming at V came to 8 bases and at J to 4 bases, leaving 12 bases not matched to a gene. Germline V gives CDR1 SNHLY, CDR2 FYNNEI. CDR3 nucleotides: TGTGCCAGCTCCCGTCGGGGGGTTACGGCAGATACGCAGTATTTT. Translation gives CASSRRGVTADTQYF. The complete variable domain, with remaining parts taken from reference TRBV2 and TRBJ2-3, reads EPEVTQTPSHQVTQMGQEVILRCVPISNHLYFYWYRQILGQKVEFLVSFYNNEISEKSEIFDDQFSVERPDGSNFTLKIRSTKLEDSAMYFCASSRRGVTADTQYFGPGTRLTVL.

This clone occurred a few times. CDR3 DNA: TGCGCCAGCCGGGACCCCGGAGGGCATCAGCCCCAGCATTTT. It yields the protein CASRDPGGHQPQHF. This rearrangement joins TRBV10-2 to TRBJ1-5, with D maybe TRBD1 (5 bases). Germline V CDR1 and CDR2: WSHSY, SAAADI. With 8 bases removed from V and 5 bases from J, the gap between germline ends came to 16 bases. The CDR3 spans 14 residues.

This chain links TRBV7-9 with TRBJ2-7, with D perhaps TRBD1 (6 bases). The ends were cut back, 4 bases at V and 2 bases at J, with 21 bases in the middle. Germline V gene sequence: CDR1 SEHNR, CDR2 FQNEAQ (reference sequence). The CDR3 runs 17 residues. CDR3: CASSSSDRDTVTYEQYF. The DNA for the CDR3 is TGTGCCAGCAGCTCTTCCGACCGGGACACTGTGACCTACGAGCAGTACTTC.

The chain carries TRBV2 and TRBJ2-3; TRBD2 agrees at 7 bases. Germline values: CDR1 SNHLY, CDR2 FYNNEI. V trimming: 6 bases; J trimming: 5 bases; junction bases outside the gene matches: 5. The CDR3 is 13 residues long. CDR3 sequence (DNA): TGTGCCAGCAGCGGGACTACCATAGATACGCAGTATTTT. This encodes CASSGTTIDTQYF.

V is TRBV27 and J is TRBJ2-3; D possibly corresponds to TRBD1 (6 bases). Trimming removed 7 bases at V and 0 bases at J, with 17 bases between. From germline, CDR1 is MNHEY and CDR2 SMNVEV (reference sequence). The CDR3 loop spans 16 amino acids. For the CDR3, the DNA is TGTGCCAGCACCCCCCCTCCAGGGGCTAGCACAGATACGCAGTATTTT. It codes for CASTPPPGASTDTQYF.

This rearrangement joins TRBV2 to TRBJ1-2, with unresolved D. V lost 10 bases and J 7 bases, leaving 16 bases between the germline ends. The CDR3 runs to 12 residues. CDR1 is SNHLY, CDR2 FYNNEI, per germline. In nucleotides, the CDR3 is TGTGCCACCCCGGACGGCGCGGGTGGCTACACCTTC. It codes for CATPDGAGGYTF.

The chain recombines TRBV27 with TRBJ2-2; 9 bases fit TRBD2. Germline V gene sequence: CDR1 MNHEY, CDR2 SMNVEV (reference sequence). V lost 3 bases, J lost 3 bases, and 5 bases stayed unmatched. The CDR3 runs 16 residues. The CDR3 region has the DNA TGTGCCAGCAGTTTTCTTAGCGGGAGTTACACCGGGGAGCTGTTTTTT. This gives the protein CASSFLSGSYTGELFF.

The V gene is TRBV18, the J gene TRBJ1-5; D is perhaps TRBD1 (5 bases). CDR3 length: 14 residues. The germline V and J ends were trimmed by 6 bases and 7 bases, with 16 bases remaining between them. The germline V gene encodes CDR1 KGHSH and CDR2 LQKENI. CDR3 DNA: TGTGCCAGCTCGCCTGGGGGGGGTCGGCAGCCCCAGCATTTT. This sequence encodes CASSPGGGRQPQHF.

Only a few counts were recorded for this clone. The chain combines TRBV7-9 with TRBJ1-1; 7 bases fit TRBD1. The germline V gene encodes CDR1 SEHNR and CDR2 FQNEAQ (reference sequence). This CDR3 region has 15 residues. J gave up 1 base and V 1 base, and 3 bases lay outside the gene matches. This chain's CDR3 is CASSLGGGENTEAFF. The CDR3 DNA reads TGTGCCAGCAGCTTAGGAGGGGGCGAGAACACTGAAGCTTTCTTT.

The V call is TRBV5-1, the J call TRBJ2-3; TRBD1 is a possible D gene (6 bases). The CDR3 is 14 residues long. CDR1 and CDR2 (germline): SGHRS, YFSETQ. V lost 2 bases to trimming and J lost 2 bases, with 9 bases between them. The CDR3 bases are TGCGCCAGCAGCTTTGGGGGCTCCACAGATACGCAGTATTTT. It yields the protein CASSFGGSTDTQYF. Based on the CDR3 plus reference TRBV5-1 and TRBJ2-3, the full variable domain is KAGVTQTPRYLIKTRGQQVTLSCSPISGHRSVSWYQQTPGQGLQFLFEYFSETQRNKGNFPGRFSGRQFSNSRSEMNVSTLELGDSALYLCASSFGGSTDTQYFGPGTRLTVL.

V is TRBV6-5 and J is TRBJ1-3, with 9 bases matching TRBD1. The CDR3 runs 13 residues. The trim removed 6 bases at V and 3 bases at J, leaving 0 bases unmatched. CDR1 and CDR2 from the germline V gene are MNHEY and SVGAGI. The CDR3 sequence: CASRDRGGNTIYF. In nucleotides, the CDR3 is TGTGCCAGCAGGGACAGGGGTGGAAACACCATATATTTT.

The chain recombines TRBV7-9 with TRBJ1-1, with D unclear. Germline V gene data show CDR1 as SEHNR and CDR2 as FQNEAQ (reference sequence). The CDR3 runs to 16 residues. V was cut by 4 bases and J by 11 bases, with 26 bases left in between. CDR3 region: CASSSTKGSGRTNAFF. CDR3 nucleotides: TGTGCCAGCAGCTCAACAAAGGGATCGGGAAGGACGAACGCTTTCTTT.

The chain uses TRBV5-1 and TRBJ2-5, with 9 bases identical to TRBD1. J gave up 3 bases and V 0 bases, and 6 bases lay outside the gene matches. Germline-derived CDR1 and CDR2 are SGHRS and YFSETQ. The CDR3 has 16 amino acids. Here the CDR3 reads CASSLAGGQGKETQYF. The CDR3 DNA reads as TGCGCCAGCAGCTTGGCCGGGGGACAGGGAAAAGAGACCCAGTACTTC.

This chain links TRBV28 with TRBJ1-1; TRBD1 matches at 7 bases. V was pared by 2 bases and J by 3 bases, with 6 bases of the junction left unmatched. Per the germline V gene, CDR1 is MDHEN and CDR2 is SYDVKM. CDR3 size: 15 residues. CDR3 sequence (DNA): TGTGCCAGCAGTTTAGGCCCGGGACAGTACACTGAAGCTTTCTTT. Protein sequence: CASSLGPGQYTEAFF.